Below, one TCR beta chain is given with its context. Its antigen is unidentified. The data derive from a study of regulatory T cells in long-lasting Graves disease. Building the TCR beta libraries relied on iRepertoire HTBI primers, and CDR3 regions underwent Arm-PCR. TCRdb fed the multiplex PCR reads into MiXCR, producing one record per CDR3 protein. The top ten hold over 10% of the sample, which has roughly 500,000 distinct CDR3 sequences, 22% seen once. Time point indicated: persistent/refractory GD, antithyroid drugs over 5 years with positive TRAb. Following extraction of RNA from PBMCs, that RNA was used to make the TCR library. Patients came through an endocrinology department, and that department was in Xi'an, China. Per germline, CDR1 LNHNV and CDR2 YYDKDF (reference sequence). The CDR3 extends over 12 amino acids. Trimming took off 6 bases at V and 4 bases at J, with 9 bases between the two ends.

Regarding the study as a whole: Repertoires from persistent disease leaned toward TRBV28, TRBJ1-2 and TRBJ2-5.

The TCR sequence derives from a female donor with Graves disease. The rearrangement links TRBV15 to TRBJ1-2; perhaps TRBD1 as D (5 bases). Here the sequenced sample was peripheral blood mononuclear cells (PBMCs), taken when the disease was refractory, from a patient treated with antithyroid drugs. This CDR3 is CATRGLAYGYTF. The DNA for the CDR3 is TGTGCCACCAGGGGGCTGGCCTATGGCTACACCTTC.